This T cell receptor beta chain was documented in a study of cytomegalovirus exposure and HLA in healthy donors. In the study overall: Falling in the Caucasian-associated ancestry cluster were about four fifths of approximately 410 genotyped donors.

The V and J ends lost 7 bases and 1 base, in that order; junction bases with no gene match: 7. The CDR3 has 15 amino acids. Germline CDR1 SGHDT, CDR2 YYEEEE. This clone was found once. PCR was performed using 60 Vbeta and 13 Jbeta primers. Sequenced by immunoSEQ multiplex PCR; TCRdb stores in-frame clones only, minus some. Of 95,000 to 150,000 clones listed, roughly three fifths are singletons. The clonotype originates from a woman aged 35 to 49 in good health and CMV-seropositive. The genes are TRBV5-6 and TRBJ2-2; 7 bases line up with TRBD2. The sequenced sample was PBMCs. Here the CDR3 reads CASGGEDVNTGELFF. In DNA form, the CDR3 reads TGTGCCAGCGGGGGGGAAGACGTGAACACCGGGGAGCTGTTTTTT.